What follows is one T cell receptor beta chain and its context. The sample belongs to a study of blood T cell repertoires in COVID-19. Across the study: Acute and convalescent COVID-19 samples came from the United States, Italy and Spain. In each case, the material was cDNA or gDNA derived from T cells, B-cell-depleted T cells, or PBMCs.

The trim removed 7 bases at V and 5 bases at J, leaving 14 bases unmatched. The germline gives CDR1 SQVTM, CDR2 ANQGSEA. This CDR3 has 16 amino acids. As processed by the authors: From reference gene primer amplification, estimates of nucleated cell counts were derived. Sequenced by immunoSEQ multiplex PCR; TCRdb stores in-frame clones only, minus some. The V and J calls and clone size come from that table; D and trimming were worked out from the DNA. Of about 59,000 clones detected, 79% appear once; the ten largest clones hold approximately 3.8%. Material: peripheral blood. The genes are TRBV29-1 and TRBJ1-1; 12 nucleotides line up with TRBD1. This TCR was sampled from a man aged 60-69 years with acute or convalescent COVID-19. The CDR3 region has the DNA TGCAGCGGTAGTTCCGGGACAGGGGGCGGAGGGACTGAAGCTTTCTTT. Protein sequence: CSGSSGTGGGGTEAFF.